The 4 T cell receptor beta chains given below trace back to one sample, sequenced in a study of somatic mutations in cytotoxic T cells in rheumatoid arthritis. Measured with immunoSEQ multiplex PCR; TCRdb has only the in-frame clones, and not every one. The sample holds several thousand clones, around 77% seen once. The material sequenced was CD8+ T cells sorted from blood, taken at a follow-up visit. Receptors were obtained from a woman between 65 and 79 years old with rheumatoid arthritis.

The V call is TRBV5-4, the J call TRBJ2-5, with TRBD2 matching over 8 bases. This CDR3 region has 16 residues. CDR1 and CDR2 (germline): SGHNT, YYREEE (reference sequence). Losses at the gene ends were 4 bases for V and 7 bases for J; bases not matched to a gene: 15. The CDR3 sequence is CASSPSGGQDRGTQYF. The CDR3 DNA reads as TGTGCCAGCAGCCCGAGCGGGGGCCAGGACCGAGGGACCCAGTACTTC. The whole variable domain, filled in from reference TRBV5-4 and TRBJ2-5, reads ETGVTQSPTHLIKTRGQQVTLRCSSQSGHNTVSWYQQALGQGPQFIFQYYREEENGRGNFPPRFSGLQFPNYSSELNVNALELDDSALYLCASSPSGGQDRGTQYFGPGTRLLVL.

This clone was recorded once. The chain is built from TRBV28 and TRBJ2-1, with TRBD2 identical over 12 bases. Germline V gene lookup returns CDR1 MDHEN and CDR2 SYDVKM. V shed 6 bases and J 6 bases; nucleotides not matched to a gene: 9. This CDR3 has 16 residues. CDR3 amino acids: CASRVLAGGVFNEQFF. As DNA, the CDR3 is TGTGCCAGCAGGGTTCTAGCGGGAGGGGTTTTCAATGAGCAGTTCTTC.

In nucleotides, the CDR3 is TGTGCCAGCAGCTTAGCGCCGGAACAGGGGCAGTTCTTC. Translation gives CASSLAPEQGQFF. The chain uses TRBV7-8 and TRBJ2-1; tentative D call: TRBD1 (6 bases). Trimming removed 0 bases at V and 12 bases at J, with 12 bases between. Germline CDR1 and CDR2: SGHVS and FQNEAQ. This CDR3 contains 13 residues.

The gene calls are TRBV6-5 and TRBJ2-5, with D possibly being TRBD2 (5 bases). CDR1 and CDR2 from the germline V gene are MNHEY and SVGAGI. V was clipped by 6 bases and J by 1 base, with 15 bases between them. The CDR3 consists of 15 residues. CDR3 protein: CASSQGPGSQETQYF. CDR3 sequence (DNA): TGTGCCAGCAGCCAAGGTCCGGGATCCCAAGAGACCCAGTACTTC.